This T cell receptor beta chain was captured in a study of type 1 regulatory T cells listed by TCRdb under 2021. In the study overall: The study characterized an in vitro protocol that generated a Tr1-enriched, alloantigen-specific CD4 T cell product named T-allo10. T-allo10 was being tested clinically in patients with hematological malignancies who were undergoing allogeneic hematopoietic stem cell transplantation. Study-wide conclusions, independent of this receptor: Compared with non-Tr1 cells, Tr1 cells had a TCR repertoire that was more restricted, a finding the study read as clonal expansion induced by alloantigen.

TCRdb names Illumina MiSeq as the instrument used. TCRdb itself trimmed the public reads at Q25 with fastp, ran MiXCR and retained productive beta chains. Rows matching on CDR3 protein sequence are summarized as one entry with the most common DNA and genes. The sample contains roughly 65,000 distinct CDR3 sequences, around 49% of them found a single time. The ten most abundant clones make up approximately 2% of the sample. The cysteine opens and the phenylalanine closes a CDR3 of 16 amino acids. Left in the record is the CDR3 DNA by itself, 48 bases read in frame from the first base. Ends trimmed: V by 1 base, J by 2 bases; bases unmatched to a gene: 3. The germline V gene encodes CDR1 SEHNR and CDR2 FQNEAQ (reference sequence). This clonotype was seen only a few times. Its antigen remains unidentified. Per-base qualities were not stored, and no clone one base away is much larger.

This clonotype was obtained from a human donor in good health. The chain links TRBV7-9 with TRBJ1-5; 9 middle bases align to TRBD1. The sample consisted of cultured non-Tr1 T cells, either the whole culture or a sorted T cell fraction (not recorded which). Reading the label with the study, this specimen's cell subset or site is: non-Tr1 population from the T-allo10 product. The CDR3: CASSLGQGEGNQPQHF. DNA sequence: TGTGCCAGCAGCTTAGGACAGGGGGAAGGCAATCAGCCCCAGCATTTT.